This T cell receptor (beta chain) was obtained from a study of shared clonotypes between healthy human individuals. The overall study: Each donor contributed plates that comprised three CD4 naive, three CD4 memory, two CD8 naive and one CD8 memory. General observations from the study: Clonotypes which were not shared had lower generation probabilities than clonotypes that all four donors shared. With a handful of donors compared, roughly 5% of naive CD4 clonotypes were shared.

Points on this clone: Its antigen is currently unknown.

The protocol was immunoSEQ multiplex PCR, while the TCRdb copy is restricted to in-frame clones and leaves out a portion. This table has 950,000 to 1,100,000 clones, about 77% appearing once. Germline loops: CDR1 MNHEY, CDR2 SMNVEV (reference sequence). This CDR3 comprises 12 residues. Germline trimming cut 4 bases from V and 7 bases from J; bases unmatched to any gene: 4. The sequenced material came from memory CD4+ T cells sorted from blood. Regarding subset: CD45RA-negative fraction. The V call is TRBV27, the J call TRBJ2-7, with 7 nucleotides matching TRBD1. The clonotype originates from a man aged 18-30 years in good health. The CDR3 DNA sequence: TGTGCCAGCAGTTACCCCAGGGGGGAGCAGTACTTC. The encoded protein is CASSYPRGEQYF.